The 16 T cell receptor beta chains below all came from one sample that was sequenced in a study of T cell responses to AZD1222 COVID-19 vaccine. Only in-frame clones appear in the TCRdb table, and some are missing; sequencing was by immunoSEQ multiplex PCR. The sample lists about 130,000 clones, approximately 90% occurring once. The specimen comprised peripheral blood, sampled on day 0 of AZD1222 vaccination. These receptors originate from an adult in good health.

The gene calls are TRBV3-1 (or the pseudogene TRBV3-2) and TRBJ1-2; D perhaps matches TRBD1 (5 bases). The CDR3 extends over 17 amino acids. Trimming took 0 bases from V and 1 from J, leaving 15 bases between them. Germline V gene data show CDR1 as LGHDT and CDR2 as YNNKEL (reference sequence). In DNA form, the CDR3 reads TGTGCCAGCAGCCAAGAGGGAACAGGCCTCTATAACTATGGCTACACCTTC. Translated: CASSQEGTGLYNYGYTF.

The chain employs TRBV5-1 and TRBJ2-1, with TRBD2 matching over 10 bases. Germline V CDR1 and CDR2: SGHRS, YFSETQ. The CDR3 runs 15 residues. V was clipped by 4 bases and J by 7 bases; unmatched bases: 8. The CDR3 protein is CASSLLAGVRNEQFF. CDR3 nucleotides: TGCGCCAGCAGCCTTCTAGCGGGAGTTAGGAATGAGCAGTTCTTC.

The rearrangement joins TRBV9 to TRBJ1-1, with TRBD1 as a possible D gene (6 bases). Germline V gives CDR1 SGDLS, CDR2 YYNGEE. V was pared by 0 bases and J by 0 bases, with 18 bases between. The CDR3 loop spans 18 amino acids. CDR3 in amino acids: CASSVGPGGRGMNTEAFF. CDR3 DNA: TGTGCCAGCAGCGTAGGACCGGGGGGGCGCGGGATGAACACTGAAGCTTTCTTT.

The chain couples TRBV12-3 or TRBV12-4 to TRBJ2-2; D is tentatively TRBD1 or TRBD2 (6 bases each). This CDR3 spans 13 amino acids. With 6 bases removed from V and 6 bases from J, the gap between germline ends came to 11 bases. The CDR3 sequence: CASRPRGAGELFF. As DNA, the CDR3 is TGTGCCAGCAGACCTAGGGGGGCCGGGGAGCTGTTTTTT.

The gene calls are TRBV27 and TRBJ1-5, with a tentative D call TRBD1 (5 bases). Deletions cut 4 bases from V and 6 bases from J, with 16 bases between. Germline V gene lookup returns CDR1 MNHEY and CDR2 SMNVEV (reference sequence). This CDR3 spans 15 amino acids. CDR3 nucleotides: TGTGCCAGCAGTTCTCTCCCCCAGGGCACTCAGCCCCAGCATTTT. This codes for CASSSLPQGTQPQHF.

The J gene is TRBJ1-2, the V gene TRBV6-5, with unresolved D. The V and J ends lost 11 bases and 4 bases respectively, with 17 bases between them. Germline CDR1 MNHEY, CDR2 SVGAGI. The CDR3 runs 13 residues. The CDR3, as DNA: TGTGCCGCCCGATGGGCTACTGCCTATGGCTACACCTTC. It is translated as CAARWATAYGYTF.

This sequence joins TRBV5-1 and TRBJ1-2; D is uncertain. Trimming removed 0 bases from V and 4 bases from J, with 10 bases in between. Germline CDR1 SGHRS, CDR2 YFSETQ. The length of the CDR3 is 14 residues. Here the CDR3 reads CASSLAPATYGYTF. CDR3 sequence (DNA): TGCGCCAGCAGCTTGGCCCCAGCGACCTATGGCTACACCTTC.

The V and J genes are TRBV19 and TRBJ2-3; no firm D call. This CDR3 spans 14 amino acids. The V end was cut by 6 bases, the J end by 0 bases, with 10 bases between. Germline V gene lookup returns CDR1 LNHDA and CDR2 SQIVND (reference sequence). The CDR3 DNA is TGTGCCAGTAGACTAAGCCCTAGCACAGATACGCAGTATTTT. Translated, it gives CASRLSPSTDTQYF.

The genes are TRBV6-5 and TRBJ2-1, with 9 nucleotides matching TRBD1. V gave up 7 bases and J gave up 5 bases; unmatched junction bases: 9. Germline V CDR1 and CDR2: MNHEY, SVGAGI. There are 15 residues in the CDR3. The CDR3 bases are TGTGCCAGCAAGGAACAGGGGGCGTTGGACAATGAGCAGTTCTTC. Translated, it gives CASKEQGALDNEQFF.

This chain links TRBV11-3 with TRBJ2-1, with 8 bases aligning to TRBD1. Trimming removed 5 bases from V and 5 bases from J; junction bases left unmatched: 8. The CDR3 runs 15 residues. CDR1 is SGHNT, CDR2 YENEEA, per germline. CDR3: CASSLYRDRNNEQFF. CDR3 nucleotide sequence: TGTGCCAGCAGCCTATACCGGGACAGGAACAATGAGCAGTTCTTC.

Written as DNA, the CDR3 is TGTGCCAGCAGCGGCAGTGGGGCGGGGAGCTCCTACAATGAGCAGTTCTTC. It codes for CASSGSGAGSSYNEQFF. V is TRBV9 and J is TRBJ2-1; perhaps TRBD2 as D (6 bases). Germline V gene sequence: CDR1 SGDLS, CDR2 YYNGEE. CDR3 length equals 17 residues. V lost 3 bases and J 0 bases, leaving 16 bases between the germline ends.

J is TRBJ1-6 and V is TRBV2, with D possibly being TRBD1 (6 bases). Germline V gives CDR1 SNHLY, CDR2 FYNNEI. V lost 1 base and J lost 9, with 13 bases in between. This CDR3 has 15 amino acids. The CDR3 reads CASSEDTGGGSPLHF. As DNA, the CDR3 is TGTGCCAGCAGTGAAGATACGGGGGGCGGTTCACCCCTCCACTTT.

The chain couples TRBV3-1 (or the pseudogene TRBV3-2) to TRBJ2-1; TRBD2 matches 10 bases. Germline V lookup: CDR1 LGHDT, CDR2 YNNKEL (reference sequence). The CDR3 is 19 residues long. With 0 bases clipped from V and 5 bases from J, the junction kept 13 bases outside the gene matches. CDR3 nucleotide sequence: TGTGCCAGCAGCCAAGACCCCCCCCGGACTAGCGGAAGGAACAATGAGCAGTTCTTC. Protein product: CASSQDPPRTSGRNNEQFF.

The chain uses TRBV11-2 and TRBJ2-3, with 13 bases lining up with TRBD2. Germline V gene sequence: CDR1 SGHAT, CDR2 FQNNGV. The CDR3 is 15 residues long. Trimming removed 5 bases from V and 10 bases from J; junction bases left unmatched: 9. The CDR3 here is CASSQTSGGGISQYF. The CDR3 DNA reads TGTGCCAGCAGCCAAACTAGCGGGGGGGGCATTTCGCAGTATTTT. The variable domain in full, completed from reference TRBV11-2 and TRBJ2-3, reads EAGVAQSPRYKIIEKRQSVAFWCNPISGHATLYWYQQILGQGPKLLIQFQNNGVVDDSQLPKDRFSAERLKGVDSTLKIQPAKLEDSAVYLCASSQTSGGGISQYFGPGTRLTVL.

This chain connects TRBV13 to TRBJ2-1; D gene ambiguous. Per the germline V gene, CDR1 is PRHDT and CDR2 is FYEKMQ (reference sequence). V shed 7 bases and J shed 6 bases, with 16 bases lying between them. The CDR3 spans 14 residues. The CDR3 DNA sequence: TGTGCCAGCACCCTGGCGGAGCAGCGCAATGAGCAGTTCTTC. This sequence encodes CASTLAEQRNEQFF.

The table lists this clone with a count of one. The V and J genes are TRBV18 and TRBJ1-1, with D perhaps TRBD1 (6 bases). The germline V and J ends were trimmed by 3 bases and 4 bases, with 18 bases remaining between them. Per the germline V gene, CDR1 is KGHSH and CDR2 is LQKENI. This CDR3 comprises 16 residues. CDR3 amino acids: CASSPQPTGSRTEAFF. In nucleotides, the CDR3 is TGTGCCAGCTCACCGCAACCCACAGGGTCTCGCACTGAAGCTTTCTTT.